This paragraph covers one T cell receptor (beta chain) sequence. What it recognizes is unknown. Investigators performed immunoSEQ version v3.0 at survey level. Sequencing used immunoSEQ multiplex PCR; TCRdb keeps in-frame clones, though not all of them. The data contain around 15,000 clones, about 94% of them seen just once; the ten biggest clones take up approximately 4.6%. These data come from a study of long-term antiretroviral therapy in people with HIV. Findings and caveats of the study: After ART, diversity increased yet remained lower than transplant donor controls.

The CDR3 totals 15 residues. Germline V gives CDR1 MDHEN, CDR2 SYDVKM. V lost 6 bases to trimming and J lost 2 bases, with 14 bases between them. Each donor had at least one pre-ART and at least two post-ART PBMC samples. Every one of the participants with HIV received treatment in the United States. This receptor was identified in a woman aged 45 to 65 with HIV. The genes are TRBV28 and TRBJ1-5; D may be TRBD1 (5 bases). The sequencing here drew on unsorted PBMCs, taken roughly 6.2 years after starting antiretroviral therapy. Here the CDR3 reads CASSTGGKGNQPQHF. The DNA for the CDR3 is TGTGCCAGCAGCACAGGCGGGAAGGGCAATCAGCCCCAGCATTTT. The full variable domain, its missing parts supplied by reference TRBV28 and TRBJ1-5, is DVKVTQSSRYLVKRTGEKVFLECVQDMDHENMFWYRQDPGLGLRLIYFSYDVKMKEKGDIPEGYSVSREKKERFSLILESASTNQTSMYLCASSTGGKGNQPQHFGDGTRLSIL.